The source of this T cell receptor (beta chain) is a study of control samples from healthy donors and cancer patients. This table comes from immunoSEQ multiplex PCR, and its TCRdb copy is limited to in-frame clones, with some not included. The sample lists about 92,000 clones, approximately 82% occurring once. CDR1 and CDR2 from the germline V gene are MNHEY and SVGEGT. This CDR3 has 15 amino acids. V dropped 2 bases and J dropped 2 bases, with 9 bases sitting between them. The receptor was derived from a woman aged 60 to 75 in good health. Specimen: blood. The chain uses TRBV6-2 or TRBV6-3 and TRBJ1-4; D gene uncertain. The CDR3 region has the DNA TGTGCCAGCAGTTACGCGGGCGGGACTAATGAAAAACTGTTTTTT. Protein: CASSYAGGTNEKLFF.